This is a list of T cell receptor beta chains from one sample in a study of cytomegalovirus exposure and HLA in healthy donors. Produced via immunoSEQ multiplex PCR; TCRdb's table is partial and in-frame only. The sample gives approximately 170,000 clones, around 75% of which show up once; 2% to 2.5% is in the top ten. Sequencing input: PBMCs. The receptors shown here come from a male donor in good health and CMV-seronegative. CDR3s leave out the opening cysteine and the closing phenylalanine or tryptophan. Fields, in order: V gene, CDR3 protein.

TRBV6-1 ASSEGLAGQGGELF
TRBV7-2 ASTPGVSANTEAF
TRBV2 ASSEAQTYEQY
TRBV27 ATKPTHNSPLH
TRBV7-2 ASSWRQGNQPQH
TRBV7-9 ASSLGRGDSPLH
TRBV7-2 ASSLLAGGPSSYNEQF
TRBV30 AWSLDRSNEKLF
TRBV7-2 ASSLEGPTEAF
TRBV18 ASSPRGGQTTEQY
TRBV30 AWSGDRTTTEAF
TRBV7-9 ASSLARFRDTYGYT
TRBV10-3 AAQGALNEQF
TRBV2 ASTWRETQY
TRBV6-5 ASSRGTSGGNEQF
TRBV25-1 ASSPGGSGFHEQY
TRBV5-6 ASRGRELTSNEQF
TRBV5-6 ASSLGDRGLSPLH
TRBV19 ASSKDMDLGNTIY
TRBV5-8 ASSLHPGRTEAF
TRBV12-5 ASAKGGAGSNTGELF
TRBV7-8 ASSFQGMGTEAF
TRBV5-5 ASSVGTAFYEQY
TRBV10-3 AISRTERNEKLF
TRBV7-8 ASSLRQPNSPLH
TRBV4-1 ASSLGQGETNYGYT
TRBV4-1 ASSQAGQGVTNEKLF
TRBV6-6 ASMGGTDTQY